This T cell receptor (beta chain) appears in the sequencing data of a study of Ad26.COV2.S vaccination and SARS-CoV-2 variants (dated by TCRdb to the early 2020s). Notes on the research overall: Vaccine-arm donors came from COV1001, a multicentre, randomized, double-blind, placebo-controlled phase I-IIa trial of Ad26.COV2.S in healthy adults. Dosing of Ad26.COV2.S was intramuscular, at either 5x10^10 or 1x10^11 viral particles, delivered as one shot or as two shots spaced 56 days apart. The specificity and breadth of SARS-CoV-2-reactive T cell receptors after Ad26.COV2.S vaccination were assessed by TCRbeta repertoire sequencing. The TCR-sequenced set comprised around 30 samples: about 19 Ad26.COV2.S vaccine recipients, 5 placebo recipients and 8 SARS-CoV-2 convalescent individuals. Trial participants were randomized into five groups of five, in which low-dose or high-dose Ad26.COV2.S was given once or twice, or placebo was given on both occasions. Investigators remained blinded to trial group allocation during experiments and outcome assessment. General study outcomes and caveats: Comparable non-spike TCR breadth was observed between vaccine and placebo recipients, consistent with only spike being contained in the vaccine. After vaccination, substantial breadth of spike-specific CD8+ and CD4+ T cell responses was reported. Ad26.COV2.S recipients had higher spike-specific TCR breadth than placebo recipients (P = 0.0014). The study was not powered to compare responses between vaccine doses or regimens. The authors noted that the TCR breadth and depth analyses may have underestimated total T cell responses.

Concerning this clone: The antigen this receptor binds is unknown. No much larger clone is present one base from it, and per-base qualities are unavailable.

The treatment or condition label for this specimen denotes: about 20 received Ad26.COV2.S at low or high dose, single or two shots; about 5 received placebo; per-sample allocation not given. Repertoires of vaccine and placebo recipients were sequenced from samples taken on day 63 after the first injection. Between 29 July and 7 August 2020, Cohort 1b enrolled about two dozen adults aged 18-55 years at one site in Boston, USA. Ad26.COV2.S was a replication-incompetent adenovirus type 26 vector expressing a prefusion-stabilized SARS-CoV-2 spike protein from the original Wuhan strain. The immunoSEQ Assay was used to sequence TCRbeta CDR3 regions. After extraction, genomic DNA underwent amplification by bias-controlled multiplex PCR, followed by high-throughput sequencing. As for how the authors treated the data: To quantify the absolute abundance of every unique TCRbeta CDR3 region, sequences were collapsed and filtered. T cell fraction was estimated by normalizing TCRbeta template counts to usable DNA, which was measured by amplifying reference genes present in all nucleated cells. Repertoire TCRs were annotated as SARS-CoV-2-specific when V gene, CDR3 amino acid sequence and J gene were exactly matched to a known reactive TCR set. The reference SARS-CoV-2 TCR set was obtained from MIRA and was filtered for enrichment in COVID-19-positive ImmuneCODE repertoires, whereby public or cross-reactive TCRs were removed. Based on the MIRA antigens, annotated TCRs were further analysed at the level of specific ORF or position within ORF. Depth was the summed frequency of annotated unique rearrangements, while breadth was defined as annotated unique rearrangements over total unique productive rearrangements. Two-sided Wilcoxon rank-sum tests were applied when comparing TCR breadth between groups. The table comes from immuneACCESS by way of TCRdb, which keeps in-frame sequences with V and J called. Part of the clones is missing from these tables; in studies checked, under half for an unresolved V gene and the rest for unknown reasons. V, J and clone size derive from that table, while D and trimming were established from the DNA sequence. A total of 380,000 or so clones appear in this sample, around 89% of them only once. Just under 5% of the sample belongs to the ten largest clones.

According to the germline V gene, CDR1 reads SNHLY and CDR2 reads FYNNEI. The CDR3 numbers 14 residues from cysteine through phenylalanine. Only the CDR3 portion is preserved as DNA: 42 bases, with reading frame beginning at the first base. Trimming at the junction amounts to 1 base on V and 3 bases on J, and the germline ends lie 7 bases apart. Recombination linked TRBV2 to TRBJ2-1, with the identity of the D gene unclear. Sequences were derived from peripheral blood, sampled in a trial of Ad26.COV2.S vaccine versus placebo. This sequence was found in a person aged 18-60 years who received the Ad26.COV2.S COVID-19 vaccine or a placebo. The nucleotide sequence is given as TGTGCCAGCAGTGAAGGGACCCGCTACAATGAGCAGTTCTTC. The translation is CASSEGTRYNEQFF.